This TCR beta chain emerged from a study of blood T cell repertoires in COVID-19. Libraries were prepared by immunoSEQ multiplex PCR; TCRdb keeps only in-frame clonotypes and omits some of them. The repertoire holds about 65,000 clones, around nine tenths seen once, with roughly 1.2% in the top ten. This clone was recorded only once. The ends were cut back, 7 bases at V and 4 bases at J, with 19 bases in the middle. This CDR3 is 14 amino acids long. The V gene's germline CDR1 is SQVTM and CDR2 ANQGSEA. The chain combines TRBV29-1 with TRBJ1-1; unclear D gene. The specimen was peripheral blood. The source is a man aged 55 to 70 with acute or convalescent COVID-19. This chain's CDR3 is CSGEATGGVTEAFF. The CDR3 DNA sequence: TGCAGCGGGGAGGCTACGGGAGGAGTCACTGAAGCTTTCTTT.